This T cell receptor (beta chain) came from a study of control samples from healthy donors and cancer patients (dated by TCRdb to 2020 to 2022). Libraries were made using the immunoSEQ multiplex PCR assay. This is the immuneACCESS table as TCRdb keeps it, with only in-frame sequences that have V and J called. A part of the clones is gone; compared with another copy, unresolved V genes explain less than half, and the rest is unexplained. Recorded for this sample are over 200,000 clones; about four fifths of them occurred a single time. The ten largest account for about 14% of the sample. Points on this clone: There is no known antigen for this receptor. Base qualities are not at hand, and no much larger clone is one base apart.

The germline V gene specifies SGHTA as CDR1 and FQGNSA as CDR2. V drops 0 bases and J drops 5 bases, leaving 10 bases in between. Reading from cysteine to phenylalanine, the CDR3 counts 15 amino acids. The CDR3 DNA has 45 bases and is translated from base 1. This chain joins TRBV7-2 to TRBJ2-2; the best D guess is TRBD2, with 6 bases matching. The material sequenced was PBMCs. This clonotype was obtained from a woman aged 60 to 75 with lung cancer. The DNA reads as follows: TGTGCCAGCAGCTTAGCGCTAGCGAGTACCGGGGAGCTGTTTTTT. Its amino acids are CASSLALASTGELFF.